These T cell receptor beta chains were read from a single sample in a study of shared clonotypes between healthy human individuals. Measured with immunoSEQ multiplex PCR; TCRdb has only the in-frame clones, and not every one. The sample yields hundreds of thousands of clones, around 73% seen once. The specimen sequenced was memory CD4+ T cells sorted from blood. Receptors originate from a woman in her twenties or thirties in good health. CDR3s include the opening cysteine and the closing phenylalanine or tryptophan. A D gene is named only where the DNA matches it firmly. The size entry is marked missing in some rows and otherwise reads once, few, many or a size class.

d_call	v_call	j_call	cdr3_length	clone_size	cdr3_aa	cdr3_nt
.	TRBV27	TRBJ2-1	14	few	CASSLRRDSNEQFF	TGTGCCAGCAGTTTACGGCGGGACTCCAATGAGCAGTTCTTC
TRBD1	TRBV11-2	TRBJ1-4	13	.	CASSLVGQGKLFF	TGTGCCAGCAGCTTAGTAGGACAGGGAAAACTGTTTTTT
.	TRBV21-1	TRBJ2-6	21	.	CASSKVFPDREGLTGANVLTF	TGTGCCAGCAGCAAAGTCTTCCCGGACAGGGAGGGACTTACTGGGGCCAACGTCCTGACTTTC
TRBD1	TRBV27	TRBJ2-6	16	once	CASSSYRGSGANVLTF	TGTGCCAGCAGTTCGTACAGGGGTAGTGGGGCCAACGTCCTGACTTTC
TRBD1	TRBV28	TRBJ2-1	16	.	CASTPWAGGTYNEQFF	TGTGCCAGCACCCCATGGGCAGGGGGTACGTACAATGAGCAGTTCTTC
.	TRBV6-1	TRBJ1-5	16	.	CASSEALGGSNQPQHF	TGTGCCAGCAGTGAAGCCCTAGGTGGGAGCAATCAGCCCCAGCATTTT
TRBD2	TRBV29-1	TRBJ2-1	16	.	CSVSSGGRSSYNEQFF	TGCAGCGTGTCTAGCGGGGGACGAAGCTCCTACAATGAGCAGTTCTTC
.	TRBV25-1	TRBJ1-2	14	.	CASSDISRGDGYTF	TGTGCCAGCAGTGATATAAGTCGGGGCGACGGCTACACCTTC
.	TRBV5-1	TRBJ2-5	14	.	CASSYGTFQETQYF	TGCGCCAGCAGCTACGGGACTTTCCAAGAGACCCAGTACTTC
TRBD2	TRBV7-3	TRBJ2-7	15	.	CASSLQAGGVYEQYF	TGTGCCAGCAGCCTCCAAGCGGGAGGAGTCTACGAGCAGTACTTC
.	TRBV28	TRBJ2-5	14	once	CASSLGALQETQYF	TGTGCCAGCAGTTTAGGAGCTCTTCAAGAGACCCAGTACTTC
TRBD2	TRBV18	TRBJ2-7	14	once	CASSLSGSGYEQYF	TGTGCCAGCTCACTTAGCGGGAGCGGCTACGAGCAGTACTTC
TRBD2	TRBV11-3	TRBJ2-2	15	few	CASSFGLANTGELFF	TGTGCCAGCAGCTTCGGACTAGCAAACACCGGGGAGCTGTTTTTT
.	TRBV6-1	TRBJ2-5	12	.	CASKPSQETQYF	TGTGCCAGCAAGCCTTCCCAAGAGACCCAGTACTTC
.	TRBV6-1	TRBJ1-5	15	once	CASSEQGYSNQPQHF	TGTGCCAGCAGTGAACAGGGATATAGCAATCAGCCCCAGCATTTT
.	TRBV1	TRBJ1-1	16	few	CTSSQEGKDRDTEAFF	TGCACCAGCAGCCAAGAAGGCAAGGATCGGGACACTGAAGCTTTCTTT
TRBD1	TRBV5-1	TRBJ1-2	15	.	CASSLVVTGGYGYTF	TGCGCCAGCAGCTTGGTAGTGACAGGGGGCTATGGCTACACCTTC
.	TRBV18	TRBJ2-5	13	few	CASSQRVGETQYF	TGTGCCAGCTCACAGAGAGTGGGAGAGACCCAGTACTTC
TRBD1	TRBV9	TRBJ1-3	17	.	CASSVSPGGISGNTIYF	TGTGCCAGCAGCGTATCTCCAGGGGGCATCTCTGGAAACACCATATATTTT
.	TRBV21-1	TRBJ2-7	16	.	CASSKIRLAGPYEQYF	TGTGCCAGCAGCAAAATAAGACTAGCGGGACCTTACGAGCAGTACTTC
TRBD2	TRBV28	TRBJ2-5	16	.	CASSPAGLADWETQYF	TGTGCCAGCAGTCCCGCGGGACTAGCGGATTGGGAGACCCAGTACTTC
.	TRBV6-5	TRBJ1-3	15	.	CASSYSRFSGNTIYF	TGTGCCAGCAGTTACTCGAGATTCTCTGGAAACACCATATATTTT
.	TRBV12-5	TRBJ2-5	14	.	CASGLDGQRGTQYF	TGTGCTAGTGGTTTGGACGGACAGAGGGGGACCCAGTACTTC
.	TRBV6-1	TRBJ1-5	12	.	CASQGRNQPQHF	TGTGCCAGCCAAGGGCGGAATCAGCCCCAGCATTTT
.	TRBV7-8	TRBJ2-2	16	.	CASSLWERTNTGELFF	TGTGCCAGCAGCTTATGGGAGCGGACTAACACCGGGGAGCTGTTTTTT
.	TRBV6-5	TRBJ2-3	15	.	CASRTDWTGTDTQYF	TGTGCCAGCAGGACCGATTGGACAGGCACAGATACGCAGTATTTT
.	TRBV29-1	TRBJ2-5	13	.	CSVDTGAGETQYF	TGCAGCGTTGACACGGGAGCCGGGGAGACCCAGTACTTC
.	TRBV7-3	TRBJ2-1	15	once	CASSPPPGRGYEQFF	TGTGCCAGCAGCCCGCCCCCCGGCAGGGGCTATGAGCAGTTCTTC
.	TRBV28	TRBJ2-5	14	once	CASSFGGPQETQYF	TGTGCCAGCAGTTTCGGGGGTCCCCAAGAGACCCAGTACTTC